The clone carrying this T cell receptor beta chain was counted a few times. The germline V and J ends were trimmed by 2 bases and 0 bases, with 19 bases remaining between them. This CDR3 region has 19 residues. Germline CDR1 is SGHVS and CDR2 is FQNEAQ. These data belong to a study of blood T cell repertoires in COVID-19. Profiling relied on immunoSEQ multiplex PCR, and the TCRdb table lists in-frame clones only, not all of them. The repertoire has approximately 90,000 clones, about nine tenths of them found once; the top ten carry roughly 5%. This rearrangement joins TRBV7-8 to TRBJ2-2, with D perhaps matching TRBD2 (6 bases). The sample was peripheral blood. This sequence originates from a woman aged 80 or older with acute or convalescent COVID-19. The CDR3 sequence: CASSLKPYRGLSNTGELFF. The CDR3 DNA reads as TGTGCCAGCAGCTTAAAGCCCTACCGGGGACTGTCGAACACCGGGGAGCTGTTTTTT.